The 30 T cell receptor beta chains presented below share a single source sample, sequenced in a study of OX40 agonist ivuxolimab in advanced cancers. Preparation of the library involved the immunoSEQ multiplex PCR assay. This immuneACCESS table, as held by TCRdb, lists in-frame sequences with V and J called but not all clones. Of the missing ones, under half trace to an unresolved V gene in checked studies; the others have no known cause. The sample table contains fewer than 80,000 clones; only one count was recorded for over 80% of them. 5% to 7% of the sample goes to the ten largest clones. The sequencing used CD4+ or CD8+ T cells sorted from blood, collected in a trial of the OX40 agonist ivuxolimab. These receptors were obtained from an adult with an advanced solid tumor such as melanoma, head and neck, liver or kidney cancer.

The CDR3 sequence: CASSDTGTGGEKLFF. The CDR3 DNA sequence: TGTGCCAGCAGTGATACCGGGACAGGGGGGGAAAAACTGTTTTTT. The chain recombines TRBV25-1 with TRBJ1-4; 11 nucleotides agree with TRBD1. The trim removed 3 bases at V and 8 bases at J, leaving 5 bases unmatched. The CDR3 extends over 15 amino acids. Germline lookup yields CDR1 MGHDK and CDR2 SYGVNS.

V and J are TRBV10-3 and TRBJ1-2, with TRBD1 identical over 7 bases. Looked up from germline, CDR1 is ENHRY and CDR2 is SYGVKD. With 10 bases clipped from V and 2 bases from J, the junction kept 10 bases outside the gene matches. This CDR3 comprises 14 residues. Written as DNA, the CDR3 is TGTGCCACCCACGACAGGGAAGAAAACTATGGCTACACCTTC. This encodes CATHDREENYGYTF.

The V and J genes are TRBV7-3 and TRBJ2-5, with D perhaps TRBD1 (5 bases). There are 14 residues in the CDR3. Trimming stripped 2 bases from V and 4 bases from J, with 11 bases between. Germline CDR1 is SGHTA and CDR2 is FQGTGA. This CDR3 is CASSLQGDVETQYF. In DNA form, the CDR3 reads TGTGCCAGCAGCTTACAAGGGGATGTAGAGACCCAGTACTTC.

This chain connects TRBV19 to TRBJ1-2; D unresolved. V was cut by 5 bases and J by 2 bases, with 6 bases left in between. Germline CDR1 and CDR2: LNHDA and SQIVND (reference sequence). There are 12 residues in the CDR3. CDR3: CASSVNNYGYTF. CDR3 bases: TGTGCCAGTAGTGTCAACAACTATGGCTACACCTTC. The full variable domain, rest sourced from reference TRBV19 and TRBJ1-2, is DGGITQSPKYLFRKEGQNVTLSCEQNLNHDAMYWYRQDPGQGLRLIYYSQIVNDFQKGDIAEGYSVSREKKESFPLTVTSAQKNPTAFYLCASSVNNYGYTFGSGTRLTVV.

In the case of this clone: The same CDR3 arises from other DNA sequences in this sample as well. This rearrangement joins TRBV5-6 to TRBJ1-1; D ambiguous. V was clipped by 0 bases and J by 1 base, with 4 bases between them. The CDR3 length is 13 residues. From germline, CDR1 is SGHDT and CDR2 YYEEEE. The CDR3 region is CASSLGGNTEAFF. For the CDR3, the DNA is TGTGCCAGCAGCTTGGGGGGGAACACTGAAGCTTTCTTT.

The chain links TRBV21-1 to TRBJ2-3; the D call TRBD2 from the table was never checked on the DNA. TRBV21-1 is a documented pseudogene. The CDR3 is 16 residues long. CDR3 in DNA: TGTGCCAGCAGCAAAGCGCTAGAAGATGCGGGGAATACGCAGTATTTT. Its protein is CASSKALEDAGNTQYF.

The rearrangement links TRBV7-8 to TRBJ2-7; perhaps TRBD2 as D (6 bases). The CDR3 consists of 14 residues. V was clipped by 5 bases and J by 6 bases, with 17 bases between them. Per the germline V gene, CDR1 is SGHVS and CDR2 is FQNEAQ. Written as DNA, the CDR3 is TGTGCCAGCAGCGGAGGGGCATCTAGCGTCGAGCAGTACGTC. Amino acids: CASSGGASSVEQYV.

V and J are TRBV5-6 and TRBJ2-3; the match to TRBD1 covers 9 bases. V lost 4 bases to trimming and J lost 6 bases; unmatched junction nucleotides: 6. This CDR3 is 14 amino acids long. In germline, CDR1 is SGHDT, CDR2 YYEEEE. The CDR3 nucleotides are TGTGCCAGCAGCCCGGACAGGGGAAGGGATACGCAGTATTTT. This encodes CASSPDRGRDTQYF.

The chain combines TRBV9 with TRBJ1-1; D is undetermined. V dropped 4 bases and J dropped 4 bases, with 17 bases sitting between them. The CDR3 extends over 15 amino acids. Germline loops: CDR1 SGDLS, CDR2 YYNGEE. CDR3 sequence: CASSPRTSRATEAFF. The CDR3 bases are TGTGCCAGCAGCCCCCGGACTTCCCGAGCCACTGAAGCTTTCTTT.

The J gene is TRBJ1-6, the V gene TRBV27; 10 bases agree with TRBD1. CDR3 length: 14 residues. Germline trimming cut 8 bases from V and 10 bases from J; bases unmatched to any gene: 8. Germline assignment: CDR1 MNHEY and CDR2 SMNVEV (reference sequence). DNA of the CDR3: TGTGCCAGCGGGGCCGGGACAGGGGTATCACCCCTCCACTTT. The encoded protein is CASGAGTGVSPLHF.

This chain uses TRBV19 with TRBJ1-5; no firm D call. The CDR3 covers 16 residues. Germline CDR1 and CDR2: LNHDA and SQIVND (reference sequence). The V end was cut by 5 bases, the J end by 3 bases, with 17 bases between. DNA for the CDR3: TGTGCCAGTAGTCTGACCTGGAACCTAAACAATCAGCCCCAGCATTTT. Amino acid sequence: CASSLTWNLNNQPQHF.

The chain combines TRBV6-5 with TRBJ1-6; 9 bases align to TRBD1. Germline V CDR1 and CDR2: MNHEY, SVGAGI. V was clipped by 8 bases and J by 10 bases; unmatched bases: 6. This CDR3 comprises 13 residues. CDR3 bases: TGTGCCAGCGCGGGACAGGGAACCTCACCCCTCCACTTT. Protein: CASAGQGTSPLHF.

The V and J genes are TRBV18 and TRBJ2-2; D is unclear. The CDR3 is made up of 13 amino acids. Trimming stripped 1 base from V and 1 base from J, with 1 base between. Germline V gene lookup returns CDR1 KGHSH and CDR2 LQKENI. CDR3 in DNA: TGTGCCAGCTCACCACGGAACACCGGGGAGCTGTTTTTT. Translating it yields CASSPRNTGELFF.

The chain carries TRBV25-1 and TRBJ2-2, with unresolved D. V was trimmed by 5 bases and J by 0 bases, leaving 7 bases between them. The CDR3 runs to 14 residues. Germline CDR1 reads MGHDK; CDR2 reads SYGVNS. In DNA form, the CDR3 reads TGTGCCAGCAGTCGCCTGTCGAACACCGGGGAGCTGTTTTTT. Translation: CASSRLSNTGELFF.

The V gene is TRBV11-1, the J gene TRBJ2-3; D possibly corresponds to TRBD2 (6 bases). The length of the CDR3 is 14 residues. Germline V gives CDR1 SGHAT, CDR2 FQDESV (reference sequence). Trimming took off 8 bases at V and 2 bases at J, with 14 bases between the two ends. CDR3 loop: CASATGTPTDTQYF. CDR3 coding DNA: TGTGCCAGCGCCACCGGGACTCCCACAGATACGCAGTATTTT.

J is TRBJ1-4 and V is TRBV9; D gene unclear. Germline CDR1 is SGDLS and CDR2 is YYNGEE. This CDR3 is built from 18 residues. The V and J ends lost 3 bases and 1 base respectively, with 19 bases between them. CDR3 sequence: CASSESGEGLRTNEKLFF. In DNA, the CDR3 is TGTGCCAGCAGCGAGAGTGGGGAAGGTTTGAGAACTAATGAAAAACTGTTTTTT.

This rearrangement joins TRBV7-2 to TRBJ2-7, with 8 bases identical to TRBD1. Losses at the gene ends were 1 base for V and 6 bases for J; bases not matched to a gene: 14. CDR1 and CDR2 (germline): SGHTA, FQGNSA. CDR3 length equals 17 residues. For the CDR3, the DNA is TGTGCCAGCAGCTTAGTCTCAGGGGGCTCAAAGAGGAGCGAGCAGTACTTC. As protein: CASSLVSGGSKRSEQYF.

This clone was counted at least ten times. V is TRBV10-2 and J is TRBJ1-1, with 8 bases lining up with TRBD1. The J segment lost 4 bases and the V segment lost 5 bases, leaving 3 bases of the junction unmatched. Germline V gene sequence: CDR1 WSHSY, CDR2 SAAADI. The CDR3 consists of 13 residues. In nucleotides, the CDR3 is TGCGCCAGCAGTTTAACAGGGGGCACTGAAGCTTTCTTT. It yields the protein CASSLTGGTEAFF.

The CDR3 region is CASSQGGGPYGYTF. As DNA, the CDR3 is TGTGCCAGCAGCCAGGGCGGGGGCCCCTATGGCTACACCTTC. The chain recombines TRBV16 with TRBJ1-2; the D gene is possibly TRBD1 (6 bases). This CDR3 spans 14 amino acids. The germline V gene has CDR1 KGHSY and CDR2 FQNENV. The V gene lost 3 bases and the J gene lost 4 bases, with 12 bases spanning the gap.

The chain carries TRBV15 and TRBJ2-1; TRBD2 might be the D (6 bases). Trimming left V 5 bases short and J 3 bases short, with 14 bases between. This CDR3 is built from 15 residues. Germline assignment: CDR1 LNHNV and CDR2 YYDKDF (reference sequence). CDR3 amino acids: CATSSRWGGYNEQFF. The DNA for the CDR3 is TGTGCCACCAGCTCTCGGTGGGGAGGCTACAATGAGCAGTTCTTC.

This clone was seen a single time. The gene calls are TRBV28 and TRBJ1-4; 9 bases fit TRBD1. Trimming took 5 bases from V and 14 from J; bases not matched to a gene: 12. Germline CDR1 and CDR2: MDHEN and SYDVKM. The CDR3 covers 14 residues. The CDR3 DNA is TGTGCCAGCAGTGCCGGGACAGGGCCCTTTCTGCTGTTTTTT. Protein: CASSAGTGPFLLFF.

This clone appeared once. The chain uses TRBV28 and TRBJ2-7, with D tentatively TRBD1 (5 bases). This CDR3 is 12 amino acids long. Germline CDR1 is MDHEN and CDR2 is SYDVKM. The V end was cut by 2 bases, the J end by 10 bases, with 12 bases between. The chain's CDR3 is CASSLQNRIQYF. The CDR3, as DNA: TGTGCCAGCAGTTTACAGAACAGGATTCAGTACTTC.

V gene TRBV25-1 combines with J gene TRBJ1-1; D is undetermined. CDR1 is MGHDK, CDR2 SYGVNS, per germline. CDR3 length: 12 amino acids. V was clipped by 6 bases and J by 5 bases, with 10 bases between them. CDR3 residues: CASSSPATEAFF. The CDR3 region has the DNA TGTGCCAGCAGCTCACCGGCGACTGAAGCTTTCTTT.

The rearrangement joins TRBV5-4 to TRBJ2-3, with TRBD2 matching over 9 bases. The CDR3 spans 14 residues. Trimming at V came to 0 bases and at J to 10 bases, leaving 6 bases not matched to a gene. Germline CDR1 reads SGHNT; CDR2 reads YYREEE (reference sequence). CDR3: CASSLGLAGRSQYF. Written as DNA, the CDR3 is TGTGCCAGCAGCTTGGGTCTAGCGGGGCGATCGCAGTATTTT.

This chain connects TRBV2 to TRBJ1-5, with unresolved D. The CDR3 loop spans 14 amino acids. Trimming pared 6 bases from V and 4 bases from J, leaving 13 bases between. The germline CDR1 and CDR2 sequences are SNHLY and FYNNEI. The CDR3 here is CASSPWTGNQPQHF. The CDR3, as DNA: TGTGCCAGCAGCCCTTGGACGGGGAATCAGCCCCAGCATTTT.

The rearrangement links TRBV11-2 to TRBJ1-5, with 9 nucleotides matching TRBD1. Trimming removed 1 base from V and 3 bases from J; junction bases left unmatched: 4. The CDR3 has 16 residues. Germline lookup yields CDR1 SGHAT and CDR2 FQNNGV. CDR3 amino acids: CASSLGDRVLNQPQHF. As DNA, the CDR3 is TGTGCCAGCAGCTTAGGGGACAGGGTGCTCAATCAGCCCCAGCATTTT.

This rearrangement joins TRBV7-8 to TRBJ1-3, with unresolved D. Germline loops: CDR1 SGHVS, CDR2 FQNEAQ. The CDR3 length is 16 residues. Between the trimmed V and J ends, which lost 1 base and 0 bases, there was a span of 10 bases. The CDR3 loop is CASSLERFYSGNTIYF. The CDR3 nucleotides read TGTGCCAGCAGCTTAGAACGCTTCTACTCTGGAAACACCATATATTTT.

With regard to this clone: Germline is not matched at one junction end, which may reflect a read error. The chain uses TRBV4-1 and TRBJ2-7; no definite D call. The length of the CDR3 is 9 residues. Per germline, CDR1 MGHRA and CDR2 YSYEKL. The CDR3 loop reads CASSQTPRF. CDR3 coding DNA: TGCGCCAGCAGCCAAACCCCTCGCTTC.

The chain has TRBV18 and TRBJ1-1; 9 bases are a match to TRBD1. CDR3 length: 16 residues. CDR1 and CDR2 from the germline V gene are KGHSH and LQKENI. Trimming took 3 bases from V and 0 from J; bases not matched to a gene: 5. The CDR3 loop reads CASSPSGQGMNTEAFF. The CDR3, as DNA: TGTGCCAGCTCACCTTCGGGACAGGGTATGAACACTGAAGCTTTCTTT.

The rearrangement uses TRBV5-4 and TRBJ2-3, with 12 bases that match TRBD2. Losses at the gene ends were 3 bases for V and 2 bases for J; bases not matched to a gene: 10. The CDR3 is 18 amino acids. Germline assignment: CDR1 SGHNT and CDR2 YYREEE (reference sequence). The CDR3 coding sequence is TGTGCCAGCAGCTGGAAATACGGGACTAGCGGGCACACAGATACGCAGTATTTT. Translation: CASSWKYGTSGHTDTQYF.